The 23 T cell receptor beta chains presented below share a single source sample, sequenced in a study of lymphopenia after photon versus proton radiotherapy. The table came from immunoSEQ multiplex PCR; TCRdb's copy has only in-frame clones and leaves some out. The top ten hold 11% of the sample, which has 55,000 to 70,000 clones, about 89% seen once. This specimen consisted of peripheral blood, obtained from a patient treated with proton-based radiotherapy. The receptors stem from a man older than 75 with esophageal cancer.

The chain has TRBV19 and TRBJ2-1; perhaps TRBD2 as D (6 bases). The CDR3 totals 13 residues. Trimming shortened V by 5 bases and J by 7 bases, and 12 bases separated the two germline ends. In germline, CDR1 is LNHDA, CDR2 SQIVND (reference sequence). CDR3: CASSPRGKNEQFF. In nucleotides, the CDR3 is TGTGCCAGTAGTCCGCGGGGAAAAAATGAGCAGTTCTTC.

The V and J genes are TRBV11-2 and TRBJ2-7; D gene unclear. Trimming pared 5 bases from V and 2 bases from J, leaving 7 bases between. This CDR3 comprises 12 residues. CDR1 and CDR2 (germline): SGHAT, FQNNGV. CDR3 in amino acids: CASSRAPYEQYF. The CDR3 coding sequence is TGTGCCAGCAGCCGTGCCCCCTACGAGCAGTACTTC.

The V call is TRBV5-1, the J call TRBJ1-4; maybe TRBD1 (5 bases). Between the trimmed V and J ends, which lost 0 bases and 6 bases, there was a span of 9 bases. The V gene's germline CDR1 is SGHRS and CDR2 YFSETQ. CDR3 length: 14 residues. CDR3 DNA sequence: TGCGCCAGCAGCTTGGGGCAAGGGGATGAAAAACTGTTTTTT. Its protein is CASSLGQGDEKLFF.

V and J are TRBV15 and TRBJ1-5; TRBD1 matches at 10 bases. Losses at the gene ends were 0 bases for V and 1 base for J; bases not matched to a gene: 6. The germline V gene has CDR1 LNHNV and CDR2 YYDKDF (reference sequence). The length of the CDR3 is 18 residues. CDR3 nucleotide sequence: TGTGCCACCAGCAGAGACGGGACAGGGGTTAGGAGCAATCAGCCCCAGCATTTT. Its protein product is CATSRDGTGVRSNQPQHF.

V gene TRBV6-6 combines with J gene TRBJ1-1; D unclear. V lost 2 bases and J lost 5, with 12 bases in between. The CDR3 has 14 residues. Germline V CDR1 and CDR2: MNHNY, SVGAGI (reference sequence). CDR3 bases: TGTGCCAGCAGTTACCGGCCCGGAGAGACTGAAGCTTTCTTT. Translation: CASSYRPGETEAFF.

V usage is TRBV4-3 and J usage is TRBJ1-2; TRBD1 is a possible D gene (5 bases). CDR3 length: 14 amino acids. Germline lookup yields CDR1 LGHNA and CDR2 YSLEER. Trimming removed 0 bases from V and 2 bases from J, with 7 bases in between. CDR3 residues: CASSQERQNYGYTF. In nucleotides, the CDR3 is TGCGCCAGCAGCCAAGAACGACAGAACTATGGCTACACCTTC.

Only a few counts were recorded for this clone. This chain uses TRBV7-2 with TRBJ1-1; D unresolved. The CDR3 covers 14 residues. V was trimmed by 3 bases and J by 3 bases, leaving 11 bases between them. Germline values: CDR1 SGHTA, CDR2 FQGNSA. The CDR3 coding sequence is TGTGCCAGCAGCTTCAACGGTGGGGACACTGAAGCTTTCTTT. This translates into CASSFNGGDTEAFF.

There are a few counts of this clone. The chain joins TRBV19 to TRBJ1-1, with no clear D. CDR1 LNHDA and CDR2 SQIVND come from the germline V gene (reference sequence). V shed 5 bases and J shed 1 base, with 8 bases lying between them. The CDR3 contains 13 residues. The CDR3 protein is CASSPDWNTEAFF. The CDR3 nucleotides read TGTGCCAGTAGTCCGGACTGGAACACTGAAGCTTTCTTT.

The CDR3: CATPSVESYEQYF. CDR3 DNA sequence: TGTGCCACCCCCTCTGTAGAATCCTACGAGCAGTACTTC. V gene TRBV6-1 combines with J gene TRBJ2-7; D is uncertain. This CDR3 is 13 amino acids long. Germline CDR1 reads MNHNS; CDR2 reads SASEGT. V lost 10 bases and J 1 base, leaving 14 bases between the germline ends.

The chain uses TRBV7-9 and TRBJ2-7; a weak D match, TRBD2 (5 bases). This CDR3 has 13 residues. The V gene's germline CDR1 is SEHNR and CDR2 FQNEAQ (reference sequence). Trimming removed 4 bases from V and 0 bases from J, with 7 bases in between. The CDR3 protein is CASSWESSYEQYF. The CDR3 DNA reads as TGTGCCAGCAGCTGGGAGAGCTCCTACGAGCAGTACTTC.

The rearrangement links TRBV7-9 to TRBJ2-5; D remains unclear. V gave up 3 bases and J gave up 5 bases, with 10 bases separating them. CDR3 length: 13 residues. Germline lookup yields CDR1 SEHNR and CDR2 FQNEAQ (reference sequence). The CDR3 DNA sequence: TGTGCCAGCAGCTTCCGATGGGTTGAGACCCAGTACTTC. This gives the protein CASSFRWVETQYF.

The chain recombines TRBV4-3 with TRBJ2-5; D unresolved. The CDR3 length is 13 residues. With 3 bases removed from V and 4 bases from J, the gap between germline ends came to 9 bases. Looked up from germline, CDR1 is LGHNA and CDR2 is YSLEER. The CDR3 protein is CASSQAVGETQYF. The CDR3 DNA is TGCGCCAGCAGCCAGGCCGTCGGAGAGACCCAGTACTTC.

The chain carries TRBV6-1 and TRBJ2-7; TRBD1 or TRBD2 may be the D gene (5 bases each). V lost 6 bases and J lost 6, with 12 bases in between. CDR1 is MNHNS and CDR2 is SASEGT in the germline V gene. The CDR3 sequence is 12 residues long. The CDR3 region has the DNA TGTGCCAGCAGGGGACGGTTTTTCGAGCAGTACTTC. Its protein product is CASRGRFFEQYF.

This chain links TRBV7-9 with TRBJ2-7, with D possibly TRBD1 on 5 matching bases. V was pared by 2 bases and J by 3 bases, with 11 bases between. Germline loops: CDR1 SEHNR, CDR2 FQNEAQ (reference sequence). The CDR3 has 14 residues. In DNA form, the CDR3 reads TGTGCCAGCAGCTTACGCGGACACCACTACGAGCAGTACTTC. It encodes CASSLRGHHYEQYF. The whole variable domain, filled in from reference TRBV7-9 and TRBJ2-7, reads DTGVSQNPRHKITKRGQNVTFRCDPISEHNRLYWYRQTLGQGPEFLTYFQNEAQLEKSRLLSDRFSAERPKGSFSTLEIQRTEQGDSAMYLCASSLRGHHYEQYFGPGTRLTVT.

V usage is TRBV6-6 and J usage is TRBJ2-7, with a tentative D call TRBD2 (6 bases). V shed 5 bases and J shed 5 bases, with 13 bases lying between them. In germline, CDR1 is MNHNY, CDR2 SVGAGI (reference sequence). This CDR3 is 13 amino acids long. The CDR3 is CASSPLKRDEQYF. CDR3 DNA sequence: TGTGCCAGCAGTCCCCTTAAGCGGGACGAGCAGTACTTC.

The rearrangement links TRBV5-1 to TRBJ2-2; a weak D match, TRBD1 (6 bases). This CDR3 comprises 14 residues. Trimming removed 4 bases from V and 2 bases from J, with 9 bases in between. Germline values: CDR1 SGHRS, CDR2 YFSETQ. The CDR3 protein is CASSTQGNTGELFF. DNA for the CDR3: TGCGCCAGCAGCACACAGGGAAACACCGGGGAGCTGTTTTTT.

The rearrangement links TRBV7-9 to TRBJ2-7; D is undetermined. The V and J ends lost 7 bases and 1 base respectively, with 23 bases between them. CDR1 and CDR2 (germline): SEHNR, FQNEAQ (reference sequence). The CDR3 covers 17 residues. The CDR3: CASISLPARPGSYEQYF. The CDR3 nucleotides are TGTGCCAGCATCTCCCTCCCCGCCAGGCCCGGGTCCTACGAGCAGTACTTC.

This clone was found once. This chain connects TRBV27 to TRBJ2-5, with 10 bases matching TRBD1. Germline loops: CDR1 MNHEY, CDR2 SMNVEV (reference sequence). Unmatched junction bases numbered 7, after V lost 2 bases and J lost 4 bases. The CDR3 extends over 16 amino acids. The CDR3 spells CASSLTRQGAGETQYF. DNA of the CDR3: TGTGCCAGCAGTTTAACCCGACAGGGGGCAGGAGAGACCCAGTACTTC.

The chain is built from TRBV7-2 and TRBJ2-7; possibly TRBD1 for D (6 bases). Per germline, CDR1 SGHTA and CDR2 FQGNSA. The CDR3 extends over 16 amino acids. The V end was cut by 5 bases, the J end by 0 bases, with 17 bases between. The CDR3 region has the DNA TGTGCCAGCAGCCCAATCGGACAGCCGTTCTCCTACGAGCAGTACTTC. Its translation: CASSPIGQPFSYEQYF.

The rearrangement joins TRBV9 to TRBJ2-6, with D possibly TRBD1 on 6 matching bases. The CDR3 spans 17 residues. Trimming shortened V by 3 bases and J by 0 bases, and 13 bases separated the two germline ends. Germline V lookup: CDR1 SGDLS, CDR2 YYNGEE. The CDR3: CASSAGHGSSGANVLTF. The CDR3, as DNA: TGTGCCAGCAGCGCGGGACACGGAAGCTCTGGGGCCAACGTCCTGACTTTC. The full variable domain, completed using reference TRBV9 and TRBJ2-6, is DSGVTQTPKHLITATGQRVTLRCSPRSGDLSVYWYQQSLDQGLQFLIQYYNGEERAKGNILERFSAQQFPDLHSELNLSSLELGDSALYFCASSAGHGSSGANVLTFGAGSRLTVL.

V gene TRBV6-5 combines with J gene TRBJ2-1; no clear D gene. The CDR3 totals 13 residues. Deletions cut 2 bases from V and 8 bases from J, with 10 bases between. Germline V gives CDR1 MNHEY, CDR2 SVGAGI. The CDR3 nucleotides read TGTGCCAGCAGTTACCTTAGAGGAGATGAGCAGTTCTTC. It encodes CASSYLRGDEQFF.

In regard to this clone: This CDR3 is also generated by other DNA sequences in the sample. CDR3 nucleotides: TGTGCCAGCAGCTTAGGACGGAACACTGAAGCTTTCTTT. Encoded protein: CASSLGRNTEAFF. The chain links TRBV11-3 to TRBJ1-1, with unresolved D. V lost 1 base and J lost 1, with 4 bases in between. This CDR3 has 13 amino acids. The germline gives CDR1 SGHNT, CDR2 YENEEA.

This chain links TRBV7-3 with TRBJ2-3, with D possibly being TRBD1 (5 bases). Per the germline V gene, CDR1 is SGHTA and CDR2 is FQGTGA. V was trimmed by 1 base and J by 6 bases, leaving 8 bases between them. The CDR3 is 13 amino acids. The CDR3 loop is CASSLNRGDTQYF. The CDR3 DNA reads as TGTGCCAGCAGCTTAAATAGGGGTGATACGCAGTATTTT.